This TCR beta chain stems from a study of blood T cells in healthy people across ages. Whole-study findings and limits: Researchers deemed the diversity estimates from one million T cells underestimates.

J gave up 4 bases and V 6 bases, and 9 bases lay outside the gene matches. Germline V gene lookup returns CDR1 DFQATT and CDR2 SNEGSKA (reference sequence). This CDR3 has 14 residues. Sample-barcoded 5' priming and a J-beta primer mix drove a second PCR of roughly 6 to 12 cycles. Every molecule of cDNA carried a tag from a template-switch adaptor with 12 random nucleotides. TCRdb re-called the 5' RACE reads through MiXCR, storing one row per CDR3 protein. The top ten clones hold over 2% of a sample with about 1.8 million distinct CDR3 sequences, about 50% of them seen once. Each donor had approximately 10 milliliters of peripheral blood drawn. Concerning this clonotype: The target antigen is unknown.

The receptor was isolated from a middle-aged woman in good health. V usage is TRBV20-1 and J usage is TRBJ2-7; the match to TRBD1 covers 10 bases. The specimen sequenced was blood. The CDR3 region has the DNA TGCAGTGCCCAAGGACAGGGGGTAGAATACGAGCAGTACTTC. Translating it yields CSAQGQGVEYEQYF.